A single T cell receptor beta chain is shown here with its context. The method was immunoSEQ multiplex PCR; TCRdb's version includes in-frame clones alone and lacks a portion of them. In the table there are about 110,000 clones, around nine tenths of which are singletons. This specimen comes from a study of T cell changes during pregnancy in multiple sclerosis. Deletions cut 0 bases from V and 1 base from J, with 12 bases between. CDR1 is MGHRA, CDR2 YSYEKL, per germline. The CDR3 contains 17 residues. This chain joins TRBV4-1 and TRBJ2-2; D is possibly TRBD2 (5 bases). The TCR sequence derives from a female donor with multiple sclerosis, enrolled in a pregnancy study. The source was peripheral blood, collected in the third trimester of pregnancy. The CDR3 spells CASSQEGASQNTGELFF. The DNA for the CDR3 is TGCGCCAGCAGCCAAGAAGGAGCTAGCCAGAACACCGGGGAGCTGTTTTTT.